The present TCR beta chain was sequenced within a study of Ad26.COV2.S vaccination and SARS-CoV-2 variants. Sequencing was performed with immunoSEQ multiplex PCR; in TCRdb, only in-frame clones are kept and a portion is missing. The sample has a few hundred thousand clones, roughly 84% seen once. As for treatment: around 19 received Ad26.COV2.S at low or high dose, single or two shots; five or six received placebo; per-sample allocation not given. On day 63 after the first injection, vaccine and placebo recipients gave samples. Based in Boston, the donor was an adult of 18-55 years. Vaccine was an Ad26 vector expressing Wuhan-strain SARS-CoV-2 spike. Trimming removed 1 base from V and 4 bases from J, with 14 bases in between. This CDR3 has 15 residues. Germline V lookup: CDR1 LGHNA, CDR2 YSLEER. In the case of this clone: Its cognate antigen is unknown. Other DNA sequences in the sample encode the same CDR3.

Findings and caveats of the study: Placebo and vaccine recipients had non-spike TCR breadth that was similar. It was reported that spike-specific CD8+ and CD4+ T cell responses were substantially broad after vaccination.

The sequences come from peripheral blood, collected in a trial of Ad26.COV2.S vaccine versus placebo. This TCR was recovered from a person aged 18-60 years who received the Ad26.COV2.S COVID-19 vaccine or a placebo. The chain uses TRBV4-3 and TRBJ2-7; D tentatively reads TRBD1 or TRBD2 (5 bases each). Written as DNA, the CDR3 is TGCGCCAGCAGCCAAGGGACGGGACGCACTTACGAGCAGTACTTC. Translating gives CASSQGTGRTYEQYF.